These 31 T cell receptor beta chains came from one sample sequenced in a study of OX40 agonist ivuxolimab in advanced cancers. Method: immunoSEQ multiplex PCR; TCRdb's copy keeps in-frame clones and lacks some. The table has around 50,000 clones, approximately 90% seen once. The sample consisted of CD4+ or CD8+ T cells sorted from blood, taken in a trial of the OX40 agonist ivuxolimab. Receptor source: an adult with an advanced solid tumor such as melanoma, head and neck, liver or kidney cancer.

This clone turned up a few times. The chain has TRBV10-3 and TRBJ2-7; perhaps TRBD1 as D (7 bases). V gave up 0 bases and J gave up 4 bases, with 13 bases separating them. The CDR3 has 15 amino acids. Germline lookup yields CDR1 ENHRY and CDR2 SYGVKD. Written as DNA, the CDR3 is TGTGCCATCAGTGAGTCTAAGACAGGGAGGTACGAGCAGTACTTC. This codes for CAISESKTGRYEQYF.

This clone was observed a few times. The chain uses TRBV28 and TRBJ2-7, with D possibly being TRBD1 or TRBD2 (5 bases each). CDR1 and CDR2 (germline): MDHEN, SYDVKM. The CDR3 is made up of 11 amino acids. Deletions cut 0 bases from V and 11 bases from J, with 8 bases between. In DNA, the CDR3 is TGTGCCAGCAGTTTATGGGGGGTGGAGTACTTC. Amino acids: CASSLWGVEYF.

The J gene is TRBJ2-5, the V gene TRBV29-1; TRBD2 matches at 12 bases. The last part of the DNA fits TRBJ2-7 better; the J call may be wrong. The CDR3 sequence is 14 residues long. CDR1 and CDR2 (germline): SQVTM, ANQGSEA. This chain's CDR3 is CSVIELAGGFEQYF. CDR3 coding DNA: TGCAGCGTTATTGAACTAGCGGGGGGTTTCGAGCAGTACTTC.

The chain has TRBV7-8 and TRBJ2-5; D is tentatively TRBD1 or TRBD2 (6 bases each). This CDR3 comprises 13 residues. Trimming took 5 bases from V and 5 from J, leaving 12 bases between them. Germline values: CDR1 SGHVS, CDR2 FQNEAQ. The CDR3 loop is CASSLTGGETQYF. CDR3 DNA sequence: TGTGCCAGCAGCCTAACCGGGGGCGAGACCCAGTACTTC.

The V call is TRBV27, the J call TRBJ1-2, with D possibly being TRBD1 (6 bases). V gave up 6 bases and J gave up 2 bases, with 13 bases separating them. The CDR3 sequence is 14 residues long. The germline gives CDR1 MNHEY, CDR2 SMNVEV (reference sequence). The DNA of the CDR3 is TGTGCCAGCAGACATACCACAGGGAACTATGGCTACACCTTC. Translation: CASRHTTGNYGYTF.

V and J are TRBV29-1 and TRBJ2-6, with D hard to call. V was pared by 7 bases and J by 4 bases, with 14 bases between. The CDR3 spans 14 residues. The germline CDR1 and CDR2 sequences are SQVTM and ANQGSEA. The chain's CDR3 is CSADLVGGANVLTF. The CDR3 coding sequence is TGCAGCGCCGACCTAGTGGGGGGGGCCAACGTCCTGACTTTC.

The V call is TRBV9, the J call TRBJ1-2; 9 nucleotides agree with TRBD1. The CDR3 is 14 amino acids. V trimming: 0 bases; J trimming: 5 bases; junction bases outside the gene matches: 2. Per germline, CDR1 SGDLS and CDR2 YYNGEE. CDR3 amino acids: CASSVGTGDYGYTF. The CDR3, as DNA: TGTGCCAGCAGCGTAGGGACAGGGGATTATGGCTACACCTTC.

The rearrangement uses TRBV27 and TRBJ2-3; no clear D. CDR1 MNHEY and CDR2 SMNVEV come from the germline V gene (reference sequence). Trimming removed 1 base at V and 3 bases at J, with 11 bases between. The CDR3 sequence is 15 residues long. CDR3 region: CASSLFAGLTDTQYF. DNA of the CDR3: TGTGCCAGCAGTTTATTCGCAGGATTGACAGATACGCAGTATTTT.

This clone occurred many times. The CDR3: CSVLIAGDYEQYF. CDR3 DNA sequence: TGCAGCGTGCTGATAGCGGGGGACTACGAGCAGTACTTC. This rearrangement joins TRBV29-1 to TRBJ2-7; 9 nucleotides match TRBD2. V shed 6 bases and J 3 bases; nucleotides not matched to a gene: 6. CDR1 and CDR2 from the germline V gene are SQVTM and ANQGSEA. This CDR3 spans 13 amino acids.

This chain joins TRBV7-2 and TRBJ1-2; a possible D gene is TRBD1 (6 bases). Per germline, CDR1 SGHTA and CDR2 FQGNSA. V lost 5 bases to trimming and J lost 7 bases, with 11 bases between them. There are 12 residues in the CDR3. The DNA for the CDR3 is TGTGCCAGCAGCCGGGACACGCCTGGCTACACCTTC. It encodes CASSRDTPGYTF.

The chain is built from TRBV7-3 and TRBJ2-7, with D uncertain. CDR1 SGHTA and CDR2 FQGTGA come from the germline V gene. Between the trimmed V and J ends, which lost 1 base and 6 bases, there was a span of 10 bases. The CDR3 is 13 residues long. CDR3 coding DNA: TGTGCCAGCAGCTTAAACTACCGTCGCGAGCAGTACTTC. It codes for CASSLNYRREQYF. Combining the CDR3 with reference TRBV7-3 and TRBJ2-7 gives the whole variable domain GAGVSQTPSNKVTEKGKYVELRCDPISGHTALYWYRQSLGQGPEFLIYFQGTGAADDSGLPNDRFFAVRPEGSVSTLKIQRTERGDSAVYLCASSLNYRREQYFGPGTRLTVT.

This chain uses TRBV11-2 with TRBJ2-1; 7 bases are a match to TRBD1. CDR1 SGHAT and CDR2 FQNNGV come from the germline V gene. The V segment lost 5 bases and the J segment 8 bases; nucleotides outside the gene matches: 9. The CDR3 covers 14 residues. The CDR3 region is CASSQVQGVHEQFF. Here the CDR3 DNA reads TGTGCCAGCAGCCAAGTCCAGGGGGTCCATGAGCAGTTCTTC. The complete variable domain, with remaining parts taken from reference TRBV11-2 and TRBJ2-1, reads EAGVAQSPRYKIIEKRQSVAFWCNPISGHATLYWYQQILGQGPKLLIQFQNNGVVDDSQLPKDRFSAERLKGVDSTLKIQPAKLEDSAVYLCASSQVQGVHEQFFGPGTRLTVL.

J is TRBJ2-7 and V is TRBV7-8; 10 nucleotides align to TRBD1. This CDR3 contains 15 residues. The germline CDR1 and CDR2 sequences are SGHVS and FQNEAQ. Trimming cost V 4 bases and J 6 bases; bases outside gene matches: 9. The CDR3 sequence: CASSYSGTGVLEQYF. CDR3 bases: TGTGCCAGCAGCTACTCCGGGACAGGGGTACTCGAGCAGTACTTC.

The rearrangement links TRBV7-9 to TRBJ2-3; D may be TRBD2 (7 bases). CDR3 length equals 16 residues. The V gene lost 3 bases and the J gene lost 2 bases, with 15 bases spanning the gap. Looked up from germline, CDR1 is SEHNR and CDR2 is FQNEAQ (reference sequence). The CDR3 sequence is CASSFQRDTPTDTQYF. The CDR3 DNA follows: TGTGCCAGCAGCTTTCAGCGGGACACCCCCACAGATACGCAGTATTTT.

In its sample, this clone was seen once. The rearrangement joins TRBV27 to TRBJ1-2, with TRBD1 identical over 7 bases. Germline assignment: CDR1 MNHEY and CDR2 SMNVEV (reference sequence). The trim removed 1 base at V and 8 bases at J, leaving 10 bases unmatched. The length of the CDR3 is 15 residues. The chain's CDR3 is CASSLLGQMTKGYTF. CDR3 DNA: TGTGCCAGCAGTTTATTGGGACAGATGACTAAGGGCTACACCTTC.

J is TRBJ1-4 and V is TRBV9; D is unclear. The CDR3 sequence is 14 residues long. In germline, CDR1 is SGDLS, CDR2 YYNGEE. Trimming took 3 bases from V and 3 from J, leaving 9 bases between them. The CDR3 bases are TGTGCCAGCAGCGCCCAAGAATCTAATGAAAAACTGTTTTTT. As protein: CASSAQESNEKLFF.

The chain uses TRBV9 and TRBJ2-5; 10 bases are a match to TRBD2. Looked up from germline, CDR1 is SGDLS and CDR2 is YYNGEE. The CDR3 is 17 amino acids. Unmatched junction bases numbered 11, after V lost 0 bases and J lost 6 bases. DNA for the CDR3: TGTGCCAGCAGCGTAGATTCTAGCGGGGGACAACCCAAGACCCAGTACTTC. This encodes CASSVDSSGGQPKTQYF.

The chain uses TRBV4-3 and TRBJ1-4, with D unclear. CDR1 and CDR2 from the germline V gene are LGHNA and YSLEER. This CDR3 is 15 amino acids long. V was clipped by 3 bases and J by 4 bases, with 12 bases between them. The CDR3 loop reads CASSHSHGYNEKLFF. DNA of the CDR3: TGCGCCAGCAGCCACTCGCACGGATATAATGAAAAACTGTTTTTT.

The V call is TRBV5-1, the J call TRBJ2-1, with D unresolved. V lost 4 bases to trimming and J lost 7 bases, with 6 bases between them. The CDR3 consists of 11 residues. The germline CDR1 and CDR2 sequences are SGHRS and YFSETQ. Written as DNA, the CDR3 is TGCGCCAGCAGCCTCTATAATGAGCAGTTCTTC. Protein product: CASSLYNEQFF.

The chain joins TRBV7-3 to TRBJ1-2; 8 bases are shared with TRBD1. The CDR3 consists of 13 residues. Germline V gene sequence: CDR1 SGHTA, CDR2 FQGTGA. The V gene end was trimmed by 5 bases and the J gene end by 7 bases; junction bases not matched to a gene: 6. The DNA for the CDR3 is TGTGCCAGCAGCCCAGGGGGCGCGTCTGGCTACACCTTC. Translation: CASSPGGASGYTF.

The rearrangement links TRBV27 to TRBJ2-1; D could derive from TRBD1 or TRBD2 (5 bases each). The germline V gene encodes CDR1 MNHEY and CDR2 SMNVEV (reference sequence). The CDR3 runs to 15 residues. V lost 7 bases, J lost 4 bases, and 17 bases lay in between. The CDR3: CASTDRDRRYNEQFF. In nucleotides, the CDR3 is TGTGCCAGCACCGACCGGGACCGGAGATACAATGAGCAGTTCTTC.

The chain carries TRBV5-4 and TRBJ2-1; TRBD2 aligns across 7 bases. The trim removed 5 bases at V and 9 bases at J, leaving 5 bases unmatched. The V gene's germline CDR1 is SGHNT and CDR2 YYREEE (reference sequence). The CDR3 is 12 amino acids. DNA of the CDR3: TGTGCCAGCAGGCCGGGGGGAAGTGAGCAGTTCTTC. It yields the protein CASRPGGSEQFF.

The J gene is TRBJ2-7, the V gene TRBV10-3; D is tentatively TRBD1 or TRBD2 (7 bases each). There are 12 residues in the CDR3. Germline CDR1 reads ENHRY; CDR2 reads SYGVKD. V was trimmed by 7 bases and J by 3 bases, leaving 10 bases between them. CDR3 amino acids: CAITGGGYEQYF. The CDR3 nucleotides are TGTGCCATCACAGGGGGGGGCTACGAGCAGTACTTC.

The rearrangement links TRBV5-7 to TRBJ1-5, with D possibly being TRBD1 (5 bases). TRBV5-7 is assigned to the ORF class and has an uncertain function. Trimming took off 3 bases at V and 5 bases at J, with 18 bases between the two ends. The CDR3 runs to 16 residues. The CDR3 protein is CASSSPRDGAHQPQHF. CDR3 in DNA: TGTGCCAGCAGCTCTCCCCGGGATGGGGCGCATCAGCCCCAGCATTTT.

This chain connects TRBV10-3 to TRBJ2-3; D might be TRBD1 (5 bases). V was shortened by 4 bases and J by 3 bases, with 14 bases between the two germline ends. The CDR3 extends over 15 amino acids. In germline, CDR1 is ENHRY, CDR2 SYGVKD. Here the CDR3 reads CAISARQYSTDTQYF. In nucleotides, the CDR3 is TGTGCCATCAGTGCCCGACAGTATTCGACAGATACGCAGTATTTT.

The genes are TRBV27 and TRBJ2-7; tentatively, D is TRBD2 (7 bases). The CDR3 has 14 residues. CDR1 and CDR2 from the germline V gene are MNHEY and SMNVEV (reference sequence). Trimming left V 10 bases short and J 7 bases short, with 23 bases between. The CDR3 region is CATNGGGPTIEQYF. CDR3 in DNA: TGTGCCACTAATGGGGGGGGCCCCACTATAGAGCAGTACTTC.

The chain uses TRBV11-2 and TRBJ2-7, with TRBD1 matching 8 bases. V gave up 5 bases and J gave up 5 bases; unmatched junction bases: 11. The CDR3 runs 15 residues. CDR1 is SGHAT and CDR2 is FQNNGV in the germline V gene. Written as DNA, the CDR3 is TGTGCCAGCAGCCTTGGGACAGGAGATTTCCACGAGCAGTACTTC. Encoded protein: CASSLGTGDFHEQYF.

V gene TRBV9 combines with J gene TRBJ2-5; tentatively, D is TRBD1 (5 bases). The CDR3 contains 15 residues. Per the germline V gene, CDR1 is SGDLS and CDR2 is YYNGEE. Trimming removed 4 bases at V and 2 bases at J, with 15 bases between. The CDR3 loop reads CASSPQGLGQETQYF. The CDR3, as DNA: TGTGCCAGCAGCCCGCAGGGTTTAGGTCAAGAGACCCAGTACTTC.

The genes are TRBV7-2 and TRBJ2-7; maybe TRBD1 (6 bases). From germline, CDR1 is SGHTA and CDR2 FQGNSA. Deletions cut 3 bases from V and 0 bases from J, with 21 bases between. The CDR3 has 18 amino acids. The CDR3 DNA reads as TGTGCCAGCAGCTTCCCCTCCAGACAGACAGGACCCTCCTACGAGCAGTACTTC. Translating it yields CASSFPSRQTGPSYEQYF. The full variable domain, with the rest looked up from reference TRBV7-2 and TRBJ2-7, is GAGVSQSPSNKVTEKGKDVELRCDPISGHTALYWYRQSLGQGLEFLIYFQGNSAPDKSGLPSDRFSAERTGGSVSTLTIQRTQQEDSAVYLCASSFPSRQTGPSYEQYFGPGTRLTVT.

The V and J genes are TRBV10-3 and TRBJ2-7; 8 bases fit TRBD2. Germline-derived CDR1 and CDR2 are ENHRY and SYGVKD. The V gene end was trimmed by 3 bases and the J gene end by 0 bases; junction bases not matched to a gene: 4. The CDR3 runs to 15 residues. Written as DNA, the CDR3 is TGTGCCATCAGTGACCCGGGGGGGGACTCCTACGAGCAGTACTTC. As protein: CAISDPGGDSYEQYF.

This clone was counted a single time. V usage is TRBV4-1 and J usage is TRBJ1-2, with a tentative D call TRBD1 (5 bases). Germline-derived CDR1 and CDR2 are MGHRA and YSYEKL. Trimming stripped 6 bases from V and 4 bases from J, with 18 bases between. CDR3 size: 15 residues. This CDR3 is CASSATALDSYGYTF. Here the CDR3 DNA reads TGCGCCAGCAGTGCTACGGCCCTAGACAGCTATGGCTACACCTTC.